The source of this T cell receptor beta chain is a study of CD8 T cells in Susac syndrome. Germline V gene lookup returns CDR1 MNHNS and CDR2 SASEGT. CDR3 size: 18 residues. V lost 6 bases to trimming and J lost 4 bases; unmatched junction nucleotides: 18. With random hexamers, 0.5 to 1 ug RNA was reverse transcribed. TCRdb re-called the immunoSEQ multiplex PCR reads through MiXCR, storing one row per CDR3 protein. Here the sample spans under 550,000 distinct CDR3 sequences, more than 70% being singletons. The sequenced sample consisted of CD8+ T cells from PBMCs. J is TRBJ2-1 and V is TRBV6-1, with 7 bases fitting TRBD2. The sequence derives from a human donor with multiple sclerosis. This chain's CDR3 is CASSLQAREDDNYNEQFF. In DNA form, the CDR3 reads TGTGCCAGCAGCCTACAGGCCCGGGAGGACGACAATTACAATGAGCAGTTCTTC.